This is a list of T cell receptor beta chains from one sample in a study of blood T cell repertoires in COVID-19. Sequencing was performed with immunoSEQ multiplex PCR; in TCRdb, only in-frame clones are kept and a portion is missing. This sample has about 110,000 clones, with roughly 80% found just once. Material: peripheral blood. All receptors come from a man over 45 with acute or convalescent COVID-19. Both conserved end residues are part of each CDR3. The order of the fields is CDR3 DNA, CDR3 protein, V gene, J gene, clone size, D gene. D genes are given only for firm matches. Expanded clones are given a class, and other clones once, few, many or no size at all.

DNA: TGTGCCAGCAGCGTAGGCTCCACAGGCAATGAAGCTTTCTTT; CDR3: CASSVGSTGNEAFF; V: TRBV9; J: TRBJ1-1; size: few; D: NA
DNA: TGTGCCAGCACCCCCCGGGGGGGGCTTAATGAGCAGTTCTTC; CDR3: CASTPRGGLNEQFF; V: TRBV2; J: TRBJ2-1; size: NA; D: TRBD2
DNA: TGCGCCAGCAGCCAAGGGGCAGAAGCAACTAATGAAAAACTGTTTTTT; CDR3: CASSQGAEATNEKLFF; V: TRBV4-1; J: TRBJ1-4; size: NA; D: NA
DNA: TGCGCCAGCAGCCAGGGACAGGGGGCTCCGGAGACCCAGTACTTC; CDR3: CASSQGQGAPETQYF; V: TRBV5-1; J: TRBJ2-5; size: NA; D: TRBD1
DNA: TGTGCCAGCAGTCCCGGGACAGGGAGCAATCAGCCCCAGCATTTT; CDR3: CASSPGTGSNQPQHF; V: TRBV7-8; J: TRBJ1-5; size: NA; D: TRBD1
DNA: TGTGCCAGCAGTGACAACAGGGACTCTGGAAACACCATATATTTT; CDR3: CASSDNRDSGNTIYF; V: TRBV6-1; J: TRBJ1-3; size: NA; D: NA
DNA: TGTGCCAGCAGCCACGCCTTCACCGGGACAGGGAACTATGGCTACACCTTC; CDR3: CASSHAFTGTGNYGYTF; V: TRBV3-1/TRBV3-2; J: TRBJ1-2; size: NA; D: TRBD1
DNA: TGTGCCAGCACCTCGCGGACAGGGGGCTGGCAGCCCCAGCATTTT; CDR3: CASTSRTGGWQPQHF; V: TRBV6-5; J: TRBJ1-5; size: NA; D: TRBD1
DNA: TGTGCCAGCAGCTTATTCGTAATGACAGCAAATCAGCCCCAGCATTTT; CDR3: CASSLFVMTANQPQHF; V: TRBV7-6; J: TRBJ1-5; size: NA; D: NA
DNA: TGCGCCAGCAGCTTGGGACGGGGAGGGGACACTGAAGCTTTCTTT; CDR3: CASSLGRGGDTEAFF; V: TRBV5-1; J: TRBJ1-1; size: NA; D: NA
DNA: TGTGCCAGTAGTGGAGGACAGGGGTACCAGCCCCAGCATTTT; CDR3: CASSGGQGYQPQHF; V: TRBV19; J: TRBJ1-5; size: NA; D: TRBD1
DNA: TGCGCCAGCAGCCAAGTACCGGGACTAGCGGGCTCCTACGAGCAGTACTTC; CDR3: CASSQVPGLAGSYEQYF; V: TRBV4-1; J: TRBJ2-7; size: once; D: TRBD2
DNA: TGTGCCACCAGCAGAGATTACCGGGAAACTAGCACAGATACGCAGTATTTT; CDR3: CATSRDYRETSTDTQYF; V: TRBV15; J: TRBJ2-3; size: NA; D: NA
DNA: TGTGCCAGCAGCCGTGGACTAGCGGGGGGAGGGAACATTCAGTACTTC; CDR3: CASSRGLAGGGNIQYF; V: TRBV3-1/TRBV3-2; J: TRBJ2-4; size: NA; D: TRBD2
DNA: TGTGCCAGCAGCGCGGGGACAGGTTTTGAGCAGTTCTTC; CDR3: CASSAGTGFEQFF; V: TRBV13; J: TRBJ2-1; size: NA; D: TRBD1
DNA: TGTGCCACCAGCAGAGAAACGGTGACTGGAAACACCATATATTTT; CDR3: CATSRETVTGNTIYF; V: TRBV15; J: TRBJ1-3; size: NA; D: NA
DNA: TGTGCCAGCAGCTTCACGGCGGGTAGCAATCAGCCCCAGCATTTT; CDR3: CASSFTAGSNQPQHF; V: TRBV11-2; J: TRBJ1-5; size: NA; D: NA
DNA: TGTGCCAGCAGCCGCTTGAACCTAGCGGGGGTCTCCTACGAGCAGTACTTC; CDR3: CASSRLNLAGVSYEQYF; V: TRBV5-4; J: TRBJ2-7; size: once; D: TRBD2
DNA: TGCGCCAGCAGCTTGCAGACAGGGCCTTCCGGGGCCAACGTCCTGACTTTC; CDR3: CASSLQTGPSGANVLTF; V: TRBV5-1; J: TRBJ2-6; size: NA; D: TRBD1
DNA: TGTGCCACCCGACAGGGGAACAATGAGCAGTTCTTC; CDR3: CATRQGNNEQFF; V: TRBV6-6; J: TRBJ2-1; size: NA; D: TRBD1
DNA: TGCGCCAGCAGCCAAGATGGGGGGGCCCTCGCAGATACGCAGTATTTT; CDR3: CASSQDGGALADTQYF; V: TRBV4-1; J: TRBJ2-3; size: NA; D: NA
DNA: TGTGCCAGCATCAAACGCGTCGGGGTTCCCGGGGAGCTGTTTTTT; CDR3: CASIKRVGVPGELFF; V: TRBV6-5; J: TRBJ2-2; size: NA; D: NA
DNA: TGCGCCAGCAGCATTCCCTCCGCGGCAGATACGCAGTATTTT; CDR3: CASSIPSAADTQYF; V: TRBV5-1; J: TRBJ2-3; size: NA; D: NA
DNA: TGTGCCAGCAGTGACCTTGGACTAAGCACAGATACGCAGTATTTT; CDR3: CASSDLGLSTDTQYF; V: TRBV6-4; J: TRBJ2-3; size: once; D: NA
DNA: TGCGCCAGCACGAGGGGACAGGACACAGATACGCAGTATTTT; CDR3: CASTRGQDTDTQYF; V: TRBV5-1; J: TRBJ2-3; size: NA; D: TRBD1
DNA: TGTGCCAGCAGCGACCCGGCGGGGACAGAGTACTATGGCTACACCTTC; CDR3: CASSDPAGTEYYGYTF; V: TRBV28; J: TRBJ1-2; size: few; D: TRBD1
DNA: TGTGCCAGCAGCCAAGCCCACAGGGGGCTCGGTGGCTACACCTTC; CDR3: CASSQAHRGLGGYTF; V: TRBV3-1/TRBV3-2; J: TRBJ1-2; size: once; D: TRBD1
DNA: TGTGCCAGCAGACAGCAAGACTATGGCTACACCTTC; CDR3: CASRQQDYGYTF; V: TRBV6-5; J: TRBJ1-2; size: NA; D: NA
DNA: TGCAGCGGCGGGACAGAGGGGACAGATACGCAGTATTTT; CDR3: CSGGTEGTDTQYF; V: TRBV29-1; J: TRBJ2-3; size: NA; D: NA
DNA: TGTGCCAGCAGTGGGGGACTAGCGGGGGCTCGGGAGACCCAGTACTTC; CDR3: CASSGGLAGARETQYF; V: TRBV2; J: TRBJ2-5; size: NA; D: TRBD2
DNA: TGTGCCAGCAGCAAAAACAGGGGGACAACTAATGAAAAACTGTTTTTT; CDR3: CASSKNRGTTNEKLFF; V: TRBV11-2; J: TRBJ1-4; size: NA; D: TRBD1
DNA: TGTGCCAGCAGTCGGACACAGCCTAACTATGGCTACACCTTC; CDR3: CASSRTQPNYGYTF; V: TRBV28; J: TRBJ1-2; size: few; D: NA
DNA: TGTGCCAGCAGCTTAGCGAGTAGGGGGCTTAGCTACACCTTC; CDR3: CASSLASRGLSYTF; V: TRBV11-2; J: TRBJ1-2; size: NA; D: TRBD1
DNA: TGTGCCAGCAATCTTGACTATGGCTACACCTTC; CDR3: CASNLDYGYTF; V: TRBV2; J: TRBJ1-2; size: NA; D: NA
DNA: TGTGCCAGCAGCTTGGCCTCCGGACAGCTAGAGACCCAGTACTTC; CDR3: CASSLASGQLETQYF; V: TRBV5-5; J: TRBJ2-5; size: once; D: NA
DNA: TGTGCCAGCAGCGAACAGGGGAACTATGGCTACACCTTC; CDR3: CASSEQGNYGYTF; V: TRBV9; J: TRBJ1-2; size: NA; D: TRBD1
DNA: TGTGCCAGCAGCACTCCGGGACAGGGGGCGCGAAATGAGCAGTTCTTC; CDR3: CASSTPGQGARNEQFF; V: TRBV5-5; J: TRBJ2-1; size: NA; D: TRBD1
DNA: TGTGCCAGCAGCTTATTTGGTGGGGGGATCGTCGAGACCCAGTACTTC; CDR3: CASSLFGGGIVETQYF; V: TRBV7-3; J: TRBJ2-5; size: NA; D: NA
DNA: TGTGCCAGCAGCTTGCAGGGGCGTCACGAGCAGTACTTC; CDR3: CASSLQGRHEQYF; V: TRBV5-5; J: TRBJ2-7; size: NA; D: NA
DNA: TGCGCCAGCAGCCACAATCGACAGGGAAGCAATCAGCCCCAGCATTTT; CDR3: CASSHNRQGSNQPQHF; V: TRBV5-1; J: TRBJ1-5; size: NA; D: TRBD1
DNA: TGTGCCAGCAGTGATTTCAGGCTCCGCTCTGGGGCCAACGTCCTGACTTTC; CDR3: CASSDFRLRSGANVLTF; V: TRBV6-1; J: TRBJ2-6; size: NA; D: NA
DNA: TGTGCCAGCAGTTTACGACAGGGTGCCGCCTACGAGCAGTACTTC; CDR3: CASSLRQGAAYEQYF; V: TRBV27; J: TRBJ2-7; size: NA; D: TRBD1
DNA: TGTGCCAGCATCCCAGGGGGCACCGGGGAGCTGTTTTTT; CDR3: CASIPGGTGELFF; V: TRBV5-6; J: TRBJ2-2; size: once; D: TRBD1
DNA: TGTGCCAGCAGTACCCGGGATCCCTACACCTTC; CDR3: CASSTRDPYTF; V: TRBV28; J: TRBJ1-2; size: NA; D: NA
DNA: TGTGCCAGCAGCCATAGCGGGGGGACACAGACCCAGTACTTC; CDR3: CASSHSGGTQTQYF; V: TRBV6-6; J: TRBJ2-5; size: few; D: TRBD2
DNA: TGTGCCAGTAGTATCGGACAGAACGACTACAATGAGCAGTTCTTC; CDR3: CASSIGQNDYNEQFF; V: TRBV19; J: TRBJ2-1; size: NA; D: NA
DNA: TGTGCCAGCAGCTTAGGAAGGCTAGCGGGGGGGTTCACAGATACGCAGTATTTT; CDR3: CASSLGRLAGGFTDTQYF; V: TRBV7-8; J: TRBJ2-3; size: NA; D: TRBD2
DNA: TGTGCCAGCAGCCCCACTAGCGGGGAGACCCAGTACTTC; CDR3: CASSPTSGETQYF; V: TRBV4-2; J: TRBJ2-5; size: once; D: TRBD2
DNA: TGCGCCAGCAGCCAAGGGACAGGGCTTAGCTATGGCTACACCTTC; CDR3: CASSQGTGLSYGYTF; V: TRBV4-1; J: TRBJ1-2; size: NA; D: TRBD1
DNA: TGTGCCAGCAGCCAAGGAGGCGAGGGAAATTTT; CDR3: CASSQGGEGNF; V: TRBV12-3/TRBV12-4; J: TRBJ2-3; size: NA; D: NA
DNA: TGTGCCAGCAGTTTAGGGACAAGCACTGAAGCTTTCTTT; CDR3: CASSLGTSTEAFF; V: TRBV12-3/TRBV12-4; J: TRBJ1-1; size: NA; D: NA
DNA: TGTGCCAGCAGTGGGGGGAAGACAGATACGCAGTATTTT; CDR3: CASSGGKTDTQYF; V: TRBV28; J: TRBJ2-3; size: once; D: NA
DNA: TGTGCCAGCAGCCTGGACACCAGGGGTGAAAAACTGTTTTTT; CDR3: CASSLDTRGEKLFF; V: TRBV3-1/TRBV3-2; J: TRBJ1-4; size: once; D: NA
DNA: TGTGCCAGTAGTATTGAAGGATCGAGGGGCTACACCTTC; CDR3: CASSIEGSRGYTF; V: TRBV19; J: TRBJ1-2; size: once; D: NA
DNA: TGCGCCAGCACTGATGGTCTAGCTTATGGCTACACCTTC; CDR3: CASTDGLAYGYTF; V: TRBV10-2; J: TRBJ1-2; size: NA; D: NA
DNA: TGTGCCAGCAGCCCCGGGGGGGCAGGGGCATACAATGAGCAGTTCTTC; CDR3: CASSPGGAGAYNEQFF; V: TRBV11-2; J: TRBJ2-1; size: NA; D: TRBD2